These T cell receptor beta chains were read from a single sample in a study of blood T cell repertoires in COVID-19. This table comes from immunoSEQ multiplex PCR, and its TCRdb copy is limited to in-frame clones, with some not included. The sample yields 150,000 or so clones, 85% to 95% seen once. The source material was peripheral blood. The receptors stem from a woman between 45 and 60 years old with acute or convalescent COVID-19. The CDR3 runs from the conserved cysteine through the conserved F or W. The D gene is left open where the match is weak. For some rows the clone size is stated as once, few or many, or as a class when expanded; others skip it.

d_gene,j_gene,abundance,v_gene,CDR3aa,CDR3nt
NA,TRBJ1-5,once,TRBV18,CASSPWAVSNQPQHF,TGTGCCAGCTCACCATGGGCCGTGAGCAATCAGCCCCAGCATTTT
NA,TRBJ1-5,NA,TRBV6-5,CASSPTGSGPQHF,TGTGCCAGCAGTCCCACGGGGTCCGGGCCCCAGCATTTT
TRBD1,TRBJ1-2,NA,TRBV2,CARAGGAAYGYTF,TGTGCCAGGGCAGGGGGCGCGGCCTATGGCTACACCTTC
NA,TRBJ1-1,NA,TRBV15,CATSRFRTALGTEAFF,TGTGCCACCAGCAGGTTCAGGACAGCCTTGGGCACTGAAGCTTTCTTT
TRBD1,TRBJ2-3,NA,TRBV24-1,CATGRQGASTDTQYF,TGTGCCACCGGCCGACAGGGGGCCAGCACAGATACGCAGTATTTT
NA,TRBJ2-3,once,TRBV7-3,CASSLVASGTDTQYF,TGTGCCAGCAGCTTAGTAGCGAGTGGCACAGATACGCAGTATTTT
NA,TRBJ2-7,NA,TRBV25-1,CASSEVPNEQYF,TGTGCCAGCAGTGAAGTCCCAAACGAGCAGTACTTC
TRBD2,TRBJ2-7,NA,TRBV29-1,CSVRGLAGGPNEQYF,TGCAGCGTTAGGGGACTAGCGGGAGGGCCGAACGAGCAGTACTTC
NA,TRBJ2-5,NA,TRBV6-1,CASSEHQQETQYF,TGTGCCAGCAGTGAACATCAACAAGAGACCCAGTACTTC
TRBD2,TRBJ2-3,NA,TRBV10-3,CAISGGTSGSTDTQYF,TGTGCCATCAGTGGGGGGACTAGCGGGAGCACAGATACGCAGTATTTT
NA,TRBJ1-3,NA,TRBV29-1,CSVGDSGNTIYF,TGCAGCGTTGGAGACAGTGGAAACACCATATATTTT
TRBD2,TRBJ2-5,NA,TRBV7-2,CASSFMAGETQNF,TGTGCCAGCAGCTTTATGGCGGGAGAGACCCAGAACTTC
NA,TRBJ2-7,NA,TRBV15,CATSRDESEQYF,TGTGCCACCAGCAGAGATGAGAGCGAGCAGTACTTC
NA,TRBJ1-5,NA,TRBV4-1,CASSQGERTTSNQPQHF,TGCGCCAGCAGCCAAGGAGAACGGACAACAAGCAATCAGCCCCAGCATTTT
TRBD1,TRBJ1-2,NA,TRBV5-4,CASSQGQGADGYTF,TGTGCCAGCAGCCAAGGACAGGGGGCGGATGGCTACACCTTC
NA,TRBJ2-7,NA,TRBV13,CASSLGRGAYDEQYF,TGTGCCAGCAGCTTAGGCCGGGGGGCTTACGACGAGCAGTACTTC
NA,TRBJ1-1,NA,TRBV7-2,CASSLRAGSFAEAFF,TGTGCCAGCAGCTTGAGAGCGGGTTCTTTCGCTGAAGCTTTCTTT
TRBD2,TRBJ2-7,NA,TRBV28,CASSWPGGSYEQYF,TGTGCCAGCAGTTGGCCGGGAGGTAGTTACGAGCAGTACTTC
TRBD1,TRBJ1-5,NA,TRBV28,CASSPIDRDNQPQHF,TGTGCCAGCAGTCCCATAGACAGGGACAATCAGCCCCAGCATTTT
NA,TRBJ2-7,NA,TRBV5-6,CASSFGTPIGQYF,TGTGCCAGCAGTTTTGGGACACCCATAGGGCAGTACTTC